Below are 17 T cell receptor beta chains sequenced from a single sample in a study of shared clonotypes between healthy human individuals (dated by TCRdb to the early 2020s). The library was prepared using the immunoSEQ multiplex PCR assay. The table was pulled from immuneACCESS by TCRdb, which kept in-frame rearrangements only. Such tables lose some clones; where checked, under half of the loss comes from unresolved V genes, and the rest has no known cause. The sample yields about 530,000 clones; nearly 80% were counted once. Of the sample, approximately 12% is held by the ten largest clones. The sample consisted of PBMCs. The origin of the receptors is a middle-aged woman in good health. Some clones in this sample may be carry-over from other donors' samples.

V is TRBV28 and J is TRBJ2-7, with TRBD2 identical over 14 bases. V dropped 8 bases and J dropped 10; count of bases not matched to a gene: 10. Germline CDR1 MDHEN, CDR2 SYDVKM. The CDR3 loop spans 14 amino acids. CDR3: CASRTGTSGRVQYF. For the CDR3, the DNA is TGTGCCAGCCGGACCGGGACTAGCGGGAGAGTACAGTACTTC.

The V gene is TRBV27, the J gene TRBJ1-5, with no clear D. The CDR3 is made up of 12 amino acids. The V end was cut by 3 bases, the J end by 6 bases, with 6 bases between. In germline, CDR1 is MNHEY, CDR2 SMNVEV (reference sequence). CDR3 DNA: TGTGCCAGCAGTTTTTTGGGTCAGCCCCAGCATTTT. The encoded protein is CASSFLGQPQHF.

V is TRBV28 and J is TRBJ2-2; D remains ambiguous. V was cut by 8 bases and J by 3 bases, with 4 bases left in between. The V gene's germline CDR1 is MDHEN and CDR2 SYDVKM. The CDR3 covers 11 residues. The CDR3 nucleotides are TGTGCCAGCCCTTACACCGGGGAGCTGTTTTTT. Translated: CASPYTGELFF.

The chain carries TRBV29-1 and TRBJ1-1; D unresolved. Trimming shortened V by 4 bases and J by 3 bases, and 9 bases separated the two germline ends. The CDR3 contains 12 residues. Germline CDR1 SQVTM, CDR2 ANQGSEA. The CDR3 is CSVGSGDTEAFF. The CDR3 DNA reads as TGCAGCGTTGGATCCGGGGACACTGAAGCTTTCTTT.

The chain joins TRBV5-5 to TRBJ2-2; possible D gene TRBD1, 5 bases. The V end lost 4 bases, the J end lost 0 bases, and 13 bases lay between the germline ends. The CDR3 totals 16 residues. Germline V gives CDR1 SGHKS, CDR2 YYEKEE (reference sequence). CDR3 protein: CASSRTGVPNTGELFF. The CDR3 DNA follows: TGTGCCAGCAGCCGTACAGGAGTACCGAACACCGGGGAGCTGTTTTTT.

This chain uses TRBV6-1 with TRBJ2-7; 10 bases align to TRBD2. CDR3 size: 14 residues. With 5 bases clipped from V and 5 bases from J, the junction kept 6 bases outside the gene matches. Per the germline V gene, CDR1 is MNHNS and CDR2 is SASEGT. The CDR3 here is CASSLAGGPHEQYF. The CDR3 coding sequence is TGTGCCAGCAGTTTAGCGGGGGGTCCCCACGAGCAGTACTTC.

V is TRBV7-6 and J is TRBJ2-1, with 10 bases fitting TRBD2. This CDR3 spans 16 amino acids. V shed 4 bases and J 2 bases; nucleotides not matched to a gene: 5. Germline V lookup: CDR1 SGHVS, CDR2 FNYEAQ. The CDR3, as DNA: TGTGCCAGCAGCTCCACCCTAGCGGGAGCCTACAATGAGCAGTTCTTC. Translation: CASSSTLAGAYNEQFF.

The chain links TRBV19 to TRBJ1-1, with D possibly being TRBD1 (5 bases). Germline CDR1 reads LNHDA; CDR2 reads SQIVND (reference sequence). The CDR3 spans 16 residues. V was pared by 8 bases and J by 0 bases, with 19 bases between. The CDR3 region is CASGFHRSEMNTEAFF. The CDR3 DNA follows: TGTGCCAGTGGTTTCCACAGGAGCGAGATGAACACTGAAGCTTTCTTT.

J is TRBJ2-3 and V is TRBV18; perhaps D is TRBD1 or TRBD2 (5 bases each). Per germline, CDR1 KGHSH and CDR2 LQKENI. CDR3 length: 13 amino acids. The V end was cut by 3 bases, the J end by 6 bases, with 10 bases between. The CDR3 region has the DNA TGTGCCAGCTCACCCGGGACCCTGGATACGCAGTATTTT. As protein: CASSPGTLDTQYF. Full variable domain (outside the CDR3, taken from reference TRBV18 and TRBJ2-3): NAGVMQNPRHLVRRRGQEARLRCSPMKGHSHVYWYRQLPEEGLKFMVYLQKENIIDESGMPKERFSAEFPKEGPSILRIQQVVRGDSAAYFCASSPGTLDTQYFGPGTRLTVL.

The CDR3 DNA reads TGCGCCAGCAGCTTGGGACGGACGCAGAACACTGAAGCTTTCTTT. It codes for CASSLGRTQNTEAFF. This chain uses TRBV5-1 with TRBJ1-1; D is uncertain. The V and J ends lost 0 bases and 1 base respectively, with 10 bases between them. The CDR3 has 15 residues. Germline CDR1 and CDR2: SGHRS and YFSETQ.

A note on this clone: Other DNA sequences of this sample code for an identical CDR3. The chain combines TRBV5-1 with TRBJ2-2; D gene unclear. There are 13 residues in the CDR3. Deletions cut 2 bases from V and 1 base from J, with 3 bases between. Germline V gene sequence: CDR1 SGHRS, CDR2 YFSETQ. CDR3 sequence reads: CASSLRNTGELFF. CDR3 bases: TGCGCCAGCAGCTTAAGGAACACCGGGGAGCTGTTTTTT.

The chain has TRBV5-4 and TRBJ2-5; TRBD2 aligns across 8 bases. V lost 3 bases, J lost 3 bases, and 4 bases stayed unmatched. CDR1 SGHNT and CDR2 YYREEE come from the germline V gene (reference sequence). This CDR3 region has 14 residues. The CDR3 DNA follows: TGTGCCAGCAGCTCCGGGGGGGTGGAAGAGACCCAGTACTTC. Its translation: CASSSGGVEETQYF.

The V call is TRBV5-1, the J call TRBJ2-7; a weak D match, TRBD1 (6 bases). The germline V gene has CDR1 SGHRS and CDR2 YFSETQ. Trimming removed 4 bases at V and 1 base at J, with 9 bases between. This CDR3 region has 13 residues. The CDR3 coding sequence is TGCGCCAGCAGCCCAACAGGGTCCTACGAGCAGTACTTC. Its translation: CASSPTGSYEQYF.

The chain uses TRBV28 and TRBJ1-5; no clear D gene. The V gene's germline CDR1 is MDHEN and CDR2 SYDVKM. Between the trimmed V and J ends, which lost 5 bases and 4 bases, there was a span of 18 bases. The CDR3 contains 16 residues. CDR3 DNA sequence: TGTGCCAGCAGTCCGAATTTATCGGGCGAGAATCAGCCCCAGCATTTT. Protein product: CASSPNLSGENQPQHF.

V is TRBV11-2 and J is TRBJ1-6, with D tentatively TRBD1 (6 bases). V gave up 5 bases and J gave up 9 bases, with 14 bases separating them. This CDR3 is 14 amino acids long. Germline CDR1 and CDR2: SGHAT and FQNNGV. The CDR3 DNA reads TGTGCCAGCAGCCTACAGGGTTATCGTTCACCCCTCCACTTT. Translation: CASSLQGYRSPLHF.

J is TRBJ2-1 and V is TRBV19; TRBD2 matches 7 bases. Per the germline V gene, CDR1 is LNHDA and CDR2 is SQIVND (reference sequence). The J segment lost 0 bases and the V segment lost 3 bases, leaving 11 bases of the junction unmatched. This CDR3 is 18 amino acids long. The CDR3 DNA sequence: TGTGCCAGTAGTATTAGGGGTAGCGGGCTAAGCTCCTACAATGAGCAGTTCTTC. It translates to CASSIRGSGLSSYNEQFF.

The CDR3 coding sequence is TGTGCCTGGAGTGACCTCTGGGGGGGCGGCTACACCTTC. Its protein is CAWSDLWGGGYTF. The gene calls are TRBV30 and TRBJ1-2, with a possible D match to TRBD1 (6 bases). Per the germline V gene, CDR1 is GTSNPN and CDR2 is SVGIG (reference sequence). Trimming removed 1 base from V and 8 bases from J, with 14 bases in between. The CDR3 is 13 residues long.